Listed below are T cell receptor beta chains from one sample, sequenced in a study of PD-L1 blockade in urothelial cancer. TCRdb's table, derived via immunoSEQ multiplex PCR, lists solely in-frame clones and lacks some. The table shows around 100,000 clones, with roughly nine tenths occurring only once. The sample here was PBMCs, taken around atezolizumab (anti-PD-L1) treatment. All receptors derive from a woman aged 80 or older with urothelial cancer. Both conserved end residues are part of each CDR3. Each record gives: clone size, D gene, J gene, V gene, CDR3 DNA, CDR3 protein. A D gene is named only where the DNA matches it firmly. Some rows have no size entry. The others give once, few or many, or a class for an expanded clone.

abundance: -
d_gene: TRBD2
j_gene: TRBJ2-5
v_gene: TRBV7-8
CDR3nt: TGTGCCAGCAGCCTCGGGACTATACAAGAGACCCAGTACTTC
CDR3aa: CASSLGTIQETQYF

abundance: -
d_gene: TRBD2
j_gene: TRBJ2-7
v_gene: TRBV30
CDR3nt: TGTGCCTGGAGTGGGGGTATGAAGCGGGAGGGCGAGCAGTACTTC
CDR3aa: CAWSGGMKREGEQYF

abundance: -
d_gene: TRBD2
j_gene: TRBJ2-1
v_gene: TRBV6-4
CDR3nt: TGTGCCAGCAGTACGACTAGCGGGAGAGAGGTTGAGCAGTTCTTC
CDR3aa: CASSTTSGREVEQFF

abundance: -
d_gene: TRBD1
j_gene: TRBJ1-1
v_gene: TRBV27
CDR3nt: TGTGCCAGCAGTTCGGGACAGGGGATTTTTACGGCTTTCTTT
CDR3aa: CASSSGQGIFTAFF

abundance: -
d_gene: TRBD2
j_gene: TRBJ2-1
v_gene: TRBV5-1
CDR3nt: TGCGCCAGCAGCGAGGGAGCGGGAATAGGTAATGAGCAGTTCTTC
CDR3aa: CASSEGAGIGNEQFF

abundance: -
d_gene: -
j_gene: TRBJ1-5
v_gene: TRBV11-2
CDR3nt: TGTGCCAGCAGCCCTTCCGGGGGGAGCAATCAGCCCCAGCATTTT
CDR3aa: CASSPSGGSNQPQHF

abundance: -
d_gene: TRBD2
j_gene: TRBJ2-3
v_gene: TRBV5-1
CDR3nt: TGCGCCAGCAGCTCAGGGACTAGCGCCATCACAGATACGCAGTATTTT
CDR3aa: CASSSGTSAITDTQYF

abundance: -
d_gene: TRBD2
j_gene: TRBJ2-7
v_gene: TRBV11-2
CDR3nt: TGTGCCAGCAGCTTAGACGGACTAGCGGGAGTTCCTTCCCTGGGGGAGCAGTACTTC
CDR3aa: CASSLDGLAGVPSLGEQYF

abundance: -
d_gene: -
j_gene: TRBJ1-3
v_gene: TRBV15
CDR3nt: TGTGCCACCAGCAGAGATCAGGGCTGGCGTGGAAACACCATATATTTT
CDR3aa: CATSRDQGWRGNTIYF

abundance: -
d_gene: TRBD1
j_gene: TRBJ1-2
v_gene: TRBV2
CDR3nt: TGTGCCAGCTCTAGGGAGGACAGGGTTGATGGCTACACCTTC
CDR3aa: CASSREDRVDGYTF

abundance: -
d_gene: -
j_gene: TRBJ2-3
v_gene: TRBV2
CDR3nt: TGTGCCAGCAGTTTCGCGGGACGCACAGATACGCAGTATTTT
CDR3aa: CASSFAGRTDTQYF

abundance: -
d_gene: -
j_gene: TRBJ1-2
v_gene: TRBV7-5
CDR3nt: TGTGTCAGAAGCCAAAGCAATGGGACAGGGGACAAACCCCTCTACACCTTC
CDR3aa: CVRSQSNGTGDKPLYTF

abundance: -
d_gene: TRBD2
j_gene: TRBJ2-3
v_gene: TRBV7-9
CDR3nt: TGTGCCAGCCGCCCTAGCGGGAGGGCTAATACGCAGTATTTT
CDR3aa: CASRPSGRANTQYF

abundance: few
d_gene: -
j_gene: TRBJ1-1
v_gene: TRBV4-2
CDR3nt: TGTGCCAGCAGCCCAGGACAGCAGAACACTGAAGCTTTCTTT
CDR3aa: CASSPGQQNTEAFF

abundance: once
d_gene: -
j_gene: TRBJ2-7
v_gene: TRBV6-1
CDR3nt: TGTGCCAGCAGTGTATTATACGAGCAGTACTTC
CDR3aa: CASSVLYEQYF

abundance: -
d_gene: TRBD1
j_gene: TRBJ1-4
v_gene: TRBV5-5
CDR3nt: TGTGCCAGCAGCGTGGAGGGACAGGGGTTTAATGAAAAACTGTTTTTT
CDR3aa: CASSVEGQGFNEKLFF

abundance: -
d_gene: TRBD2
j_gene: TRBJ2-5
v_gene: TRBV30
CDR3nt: TGTGCCTACACAACTAGCGCAGCGGGAGAGACCCAGTACTTC
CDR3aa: CAYTTSAAGETQYF

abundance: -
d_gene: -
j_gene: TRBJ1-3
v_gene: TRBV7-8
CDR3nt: TGTGCCAGCAGCCCACTGACAGGCTCTGGAAACACCATATATTTT
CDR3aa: CASSPLTGSGNTIYF

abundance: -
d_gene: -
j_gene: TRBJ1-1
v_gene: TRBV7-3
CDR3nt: TGTGCCAGCAGCCGTCCCGTGAACACTGAAGCTTTCTTT
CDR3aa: CASSRPVNTEAFF

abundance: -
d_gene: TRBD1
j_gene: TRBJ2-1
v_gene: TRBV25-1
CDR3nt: TGTGCCAGCAGTGTAGGGACAGGGGGTGCTGAGCAGTTCTTC
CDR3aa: CASSVGTGGAEQFF

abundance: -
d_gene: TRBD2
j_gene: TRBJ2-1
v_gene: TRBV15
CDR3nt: TGTGCCACCAGGGGCGGGAGAGGACGCGATGAGCAGTTCTTC
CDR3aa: CATRGGRGRDEQFF

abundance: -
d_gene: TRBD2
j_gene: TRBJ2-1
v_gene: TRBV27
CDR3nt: TGTGCCGGCCCGTCTAGCGGGAGGTCCTACAATGAGCAGTTCTTC
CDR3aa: CAGPSSGRSYNEQFF

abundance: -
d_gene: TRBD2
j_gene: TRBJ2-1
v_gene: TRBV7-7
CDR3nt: TGTGCCAGCAGCTCGGGGACTAGCGGGAGGCCCTCCTACAATGAGCAGTTCTTC
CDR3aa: CASSSGTSGRPSYNEQFF

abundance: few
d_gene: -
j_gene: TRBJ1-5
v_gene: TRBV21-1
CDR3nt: TGTGCCAGCAGCAAATTGGAGGACAGGGTCGATCAGCCCCAGCATTTT
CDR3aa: CASSKLEDRVDQPQHF

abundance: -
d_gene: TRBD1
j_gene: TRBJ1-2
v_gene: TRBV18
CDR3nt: TGTGCCAGCTCACCCCCCACAGGGGGCGGCTATGGCTACACCTTC
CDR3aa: CASSPPTGGGYGYTF

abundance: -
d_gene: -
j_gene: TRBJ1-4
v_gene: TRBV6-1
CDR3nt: TGTGCCAGCAGGCGTCCGGAGGGGGGGAATGAAAAACTGTTTTTT
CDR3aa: CASRRPEGGNEKLFF

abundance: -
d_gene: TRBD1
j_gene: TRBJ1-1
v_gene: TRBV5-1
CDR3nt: TGCGCCAGCAGCGTGACAGGGGAAACTGAAGCTTTCTTT
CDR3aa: CASSVTGETEAFF

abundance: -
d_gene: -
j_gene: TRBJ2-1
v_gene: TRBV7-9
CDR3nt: TGTGCCAGCACCGTCCCGGGTCTATACAATGAGCAGTTCTTC
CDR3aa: CASTVPGLYNEQFF

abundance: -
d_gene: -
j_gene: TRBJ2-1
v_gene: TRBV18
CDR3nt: TGTGCCAGCTCACCAAGATATAGCCGGGGTGAGCAGTTCTTC
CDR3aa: CASSPRYSRGEQFF

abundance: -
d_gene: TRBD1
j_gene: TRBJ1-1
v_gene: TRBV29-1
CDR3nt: TGCAGCGTTGAAGAGGGGCAGGGGGCGAACACTGAAGCTTTCTTT
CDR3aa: CSVEEGQGANTEAFF

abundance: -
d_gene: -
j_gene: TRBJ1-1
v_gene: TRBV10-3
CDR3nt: TGTGCCACCCGACAGGACCCTAATGAAGCTTTCTTT
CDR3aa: CATRQDPNEAFF

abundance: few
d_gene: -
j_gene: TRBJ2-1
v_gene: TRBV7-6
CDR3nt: TGTGCCAGCAGCCTCCGTGGGGGCGGGGGTAATGAGCAGTTCTTC
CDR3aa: CASSLRGGGGNEQFF

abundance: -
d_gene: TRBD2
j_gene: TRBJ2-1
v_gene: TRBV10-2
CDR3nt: TGCGCCAGCAGTGAAGGTGGCGGGAGAGGTATCCCCTACAATGAGCAGTTCTTC
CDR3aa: CASSEGGGRGIPYNEQFF

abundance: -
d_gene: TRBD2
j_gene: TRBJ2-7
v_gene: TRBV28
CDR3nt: TGTGCCACCGACGGGGGGTTGAGGGAGCAGTACTTC
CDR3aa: CATDGGLREQYF

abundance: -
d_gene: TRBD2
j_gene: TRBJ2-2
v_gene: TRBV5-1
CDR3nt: TGCGCCAGCAGCTTGGAGGCGGCGGGAGGGTCGGCCGGGGAGCTGTTTTTT
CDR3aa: CASSLEAAGGSAGELFF

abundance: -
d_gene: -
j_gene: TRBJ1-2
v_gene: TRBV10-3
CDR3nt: TGTGCCATCAGTACGGTTAACTATGGCTACACCTTC
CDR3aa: CAISTVNYGYTF

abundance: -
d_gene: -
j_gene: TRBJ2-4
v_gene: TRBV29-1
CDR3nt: TGCAGCGTTTCGGGGTTTCTAGCCAAAAACATTCAGTACTTC
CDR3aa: CSVSGFLAKNIQYF

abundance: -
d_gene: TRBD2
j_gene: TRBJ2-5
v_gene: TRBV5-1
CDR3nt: TGCGCCAGCAGCTTGGGTAGCGGGAGCAGCCAAGAGACCCAGTACTTC
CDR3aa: CASSLGSGSSQETQYF

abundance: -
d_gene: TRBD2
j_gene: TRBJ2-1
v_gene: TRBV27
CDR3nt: TGTGCCAGCAGGACGGGACTAGCGGGAAGCAATGAGCAGTTCTTC
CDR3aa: CASRTGLAGSNEQFF

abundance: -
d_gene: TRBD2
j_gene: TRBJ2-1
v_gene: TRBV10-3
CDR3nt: TGTGCCATCAGTGATGGCGGGAGCTCCTACAATGAGCAGTTCTTC
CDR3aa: CAISDGGSSYNEQFF

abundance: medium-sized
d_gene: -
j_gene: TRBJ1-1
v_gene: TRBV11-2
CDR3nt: TGTGCCAGCAGCCCCGGGAGCTCGCAAGCTTTCTTT
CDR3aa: CASSPGSSQAFF

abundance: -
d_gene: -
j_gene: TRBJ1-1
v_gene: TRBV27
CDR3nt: TGTGCCAGCTCCCGCAACAGGGAAACTGAAGCTTTCTTT
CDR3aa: CASSRNRETEAFF

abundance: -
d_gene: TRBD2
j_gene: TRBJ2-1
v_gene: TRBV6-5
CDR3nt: TGTGCCAGCAGTTCAACTAGCGGACTCTCCTACAATGAGCAGTTCTTC
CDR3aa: CASSSTSGLSYNEQFF

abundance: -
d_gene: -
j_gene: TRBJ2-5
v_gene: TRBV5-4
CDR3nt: TGTGCCAGCAGCTTTGGGCAGGGTCAAGAGACCCAGTACTTC
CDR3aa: CASSFGQGQETQYF

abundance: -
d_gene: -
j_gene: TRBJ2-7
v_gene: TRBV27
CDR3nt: TGTGCCAGCAGTTGGGGGCCACGGCCACCCTACGAGCAGTACTTC
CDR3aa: CASSWGPRPPYEQYF